This paragraph covers one TCR beta chain sequence. With 60 Vbeta and 13 Jbeta primers, the PCR was carried out. Produced via immunoSEQ multiplex PCR; TCRdb's table is partial and in-frame only. The sample records nearly 110,000 clones, over 65% being singletons. The CDR3 is 12 residues long. V was clipped by 4 bases and J by 2 bases, with 5 bases between them. CDR1 SNHLY and CDR2 FYNNEI come from the germline V gene. The sample belongs to a study of cytomegalovirus exposure and HLA in healthy donors. The TCR comes from a woman aged 40 to 55 in good health and CMV-seropositive. The chain employs TRBV2 and TRBJ1-2; unclear D gene. Sequencing was carried out using PBMCs. In DNA form, the CDR3 reads TGTGCCAGCAGTGGAGAAAACTATGGCTACACCTTC. This codes for CASSGENYGYTF.